These T cell receptor beta chains were read from a single sample in a study of CDR3 diversity in severe acne. A single record per CDR3 protein comes from TCRdb applying MiXCR to the PCR reads. In the table there are about 100,000 distinct CDR3 sequences, roughly half of which are singletons. Sequenced input: blood. All receptors derive from a male donor with acne. CDR3s include the opening cysteine and the closing phenylalanine or tryptophan. A D gene is named only where the DNA matches it firmly. Clone size is shown for a subset of rows, as once, few, many or a class of expanded clone.

v_gene: TRBV7-6
j_gene: TRBJ2-7
abundance: .
len: 12
d_gene: TRBD2
CDR3aa: CASSRLAGERYF
CDR3nt: TGTGCCAGCAGCCGACTAGCGGGAGAACGGTACTTC

v_gene: TRBV7-9
j_gene: TRBJ2-1
abundance: .
len: 18
d_gene: .
CDR3aa: CASSLIGHQEGETNEQFF
CDR3nt: TGTGCCAGCAGCTTAATTGGCCACCAAGAGGGGGAGACTAATGAGCAGTTCTTC

v_gene: TRBV7-2
j_gene: TRBJ1-5
abundance: many
len: 15
d_gene: .
CDR3aa: CASSFTGFSNQPQHF
CDR3nt: TGTGCCAGCAGCTTCACAGGGTTTAGCAATCAGCCCCAGCATTTT

v_gene: TRBV29-1
j_gene: TRBJ1-2
abundance: .
len: 13
d_gene: TRBD1
CDR3aa: CSDGTGLDYGYTF
CDR3nt: TGCAGCGACGGGACAGGGCTTGACTATGGCTACACCTTC

v_gene: TRBV19
j_gene: TRBJ1-5
abundance: .
len: 16
d_gene: TRBD1
CDR3aa: CASSGLDRDLDQPQHF
CDR3nt: TGTGCCAGTAGTGGACTGGACAGGGACTTGGATCAGCCCCAGCATTTT

v_gene: TRBV20-1
j_gene: TRBJ2-7
abundance: once
len: 12
d_gene: .
CDR3aa: CSAPRPPYEQYF
CDR3nt: TGCAGTGCCCCTCGACCCCCCTACGAGCAGTACTTC

v_gene: TRBV19
j_gene: TRBJ1-2
abundance: many
len: 16
d_gene: .
CDR3aa: CASSIGVRGVMSGYTF
CDR3nt: TGTGCCAGTAGTATCGGAGTTAGAGGCGTCATGTCTGGCTACACCTTC

v_gene: TRBV2
j_gene: TRBJ1-6
abundance: many
len: 12
d_gene: .
CDR3aa: CASSVGDSPLHF
CDR3nt: TGTGCCAGCAGCGTCGGTGATTCACCCCTCCACTTT

v_gene: TRBV5-1
j_gene: TRBJ2-3
abundance: .
len: 17
d_gene: TRBD2
CDR3aa: CASSLIPLAGGGDTQYF
CDR3nt: TGCGCCAGCAGCTTGATCCCCCTAGCGGGAGGGGGAGATACGCAGTATTTT

v_gene: TRBV20-1
j_gene: TRBJ1-1
abundance: many
len: 12
d_gene: TRBD1
CDR3aa: CSARDRETEAFF
CDR3nt: TGCAGTGCTAGGGACAGGGAGACTGAAGCTTTCTTT

v_gene: TRBV6-1
j_gene: TRBJ2-7
abundance: many
len: 15
d_gene: TRBD2
CDR3aa: CASSEMSGGGYEQYF
CDR3nt: TGTGCCAGCAGTGAAATGAGCGGGGGGGGATACGAGCAGTACTTC

v_gene: TRBV3-1
j_gene: TRBJ2-7
abundance: few
len: 14
d_gene: TRBD1
CDR3aa: CASSHRDRSYEQYF
CDR3nt: TGTGCCAGCAGTCACCGGGACAGATCTTACGAGCAGTACTTC

v_gene: TRBV10-3
j_gene: TRBJ2-7
abundance: few
len: 14
d_gene: TRBD1
CDR3aa: CAIRDRGTNYEQYF
CDR3nt: TGTGCCATCAGGGACAGGGGGACGAACTACGAGCAGTACTTC

v_gene: TRBV11-2
j_gene: TRBJ1-3
abundance: many
len: 15
d_gene: .
CDR3aa: CASSPRLGPGNTIYF
CDR3nt: TGTGCCAGCAGCCCCAGGCTAGGCCCTGGAAACACCATATATTTT

v_gene: TRBV30
j_gene: TRBJ1-2
abundance: .
len: 16
d_gene: TRBD1
CDR3aa: CAWSVRGGQGYYGYTF
CDR3nt: TGTGCCTGGAGTGTGCGGGGGGGACAGGGGTACTATGGCTACACCTTC

v_gene: TRBV29-1
j_gene: TRBJ2-2
abundance: .
len: 16
d_gene: .
CDR3aa: CSVEGGRGPNTGELFF
CDR3nt: TGCAGTGTTGAAGGGGGAAGGGGTCCGAACACCGGGGAGCTGTTTTTT

v_gene: TRBV29-1
j_gene: TRBJ2-1
abundance: .
len: 15
d_gene: TRBD2
CDR3aa: CSVSRLAGGTWEQFF
CDR3nt: TGCAGCGTGTCCCGACTAGCGGGAGGTACTTGGGAGCAGTTCTTC

v_gene: TRBV7-9
j_gene: TRBJ1-2
abundance: few
len: 15
d_gene: .
CDR3aa: CASSTQGRPYYGYTF
CDR3nt: TGTGCCAGCAGCACGCAGGGGCGACCCTACTATGGCTACACCTTC

v_gene: TRBV6-5
j_gene: TRBJ2-1
abundance: .
len: 13
d_gene: .
CDR3aa: CASRNPSGLKQLF
CDR3nt: TGTGCCAGCAGGAATCCGAGCGGGCTAAAGCAGCTCTTC

v_gene: TRBV4-1
j_gene: TRBJ2-7
abundance: .
len: 13
d_gene: .
CDR3aa: CASSQAGLYEQYF
CDR3nt: TGCGCCAGCAGCCAAGCCGGCCTTTACGAGCAGTACTTC

v_gene: TRBV12-3/TRBV12-4
j_gene: TRBJ2-3
abundance: few
len: 15
d_gene: .
CDR3aa: CASSSGIGGTDTQYF
CDR3nt: TGTGCCAGCAGCTCTGGGATTGGGGGCACAGATACGCAGTATTTT

v_gene: TRBV5-1
j_gene: TRBJ2-7
abundance: .
len: 12
d_gene: .
CDR3aa: CASGLEGLEQYF
CDR3nt: TGCGCCAGCGGCTTGGAGGGATTGGAGCAGTACTTC